This note documents a single TCR beta chain sequence. Its specificity is unknown. This CDR3 comprises 16 residues. Looked up from germline, CDR1 is MNHEY and CDR2 is SVGEGT. V lost 4 bases to trimming and J lost 3 bases, with 16 bases between them. TCRdb re-analysed the reads in MiXCR, keeping a single row per CDR3 protein. The table records around 630,000 distinct CDR3 sequences, 20% to 25% of them present only once. The sample originates from a study of T cell repertoires in cytomegalovirus infection. Study summary: Through public TCR beta signatures, both CMV infection and matching HLA type were indicated. Study findings and constraints: HLA-C-restricted CMV clonotypes gave the most frequent clonotype in two of eight donors. Of the TCR beta families, the public ones yielded a cumulative frequency that identified carriers of CMV plus the relevant HLA.

This clonotype originated in a human donor in good health (CMV status not recorded). Some clones in this sample may be carry-over from other donors' samples. The sequencing input was CD8+ T cells from PBMCs. The chain is built from TRBV6-2 or TRBV6-3 and TRBJ1-5; no reliable D call. The CDR3 coding sequence is TGTGCCAGCAGTTCCGAGACGGGGAGCATCAATCAGCCCCAGCATTTT. It is translated as CASSSETGSINQPQHF.